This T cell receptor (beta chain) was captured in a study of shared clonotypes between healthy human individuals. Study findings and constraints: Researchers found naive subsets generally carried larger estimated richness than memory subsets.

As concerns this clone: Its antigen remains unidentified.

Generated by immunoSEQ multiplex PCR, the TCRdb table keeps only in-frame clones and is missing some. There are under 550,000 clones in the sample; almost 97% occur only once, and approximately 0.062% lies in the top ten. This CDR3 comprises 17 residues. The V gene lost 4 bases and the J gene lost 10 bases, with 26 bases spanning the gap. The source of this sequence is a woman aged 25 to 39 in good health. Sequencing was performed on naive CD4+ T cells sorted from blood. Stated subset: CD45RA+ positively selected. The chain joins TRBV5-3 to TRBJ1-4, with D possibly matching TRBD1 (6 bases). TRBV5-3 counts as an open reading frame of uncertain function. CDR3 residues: CARSPWVPTGLAGKLFF. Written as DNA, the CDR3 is TGTGCCAGAAGCCCTTGGGTCCCGACAGGCCTAGCGGGAAAACTGTTTTTT.